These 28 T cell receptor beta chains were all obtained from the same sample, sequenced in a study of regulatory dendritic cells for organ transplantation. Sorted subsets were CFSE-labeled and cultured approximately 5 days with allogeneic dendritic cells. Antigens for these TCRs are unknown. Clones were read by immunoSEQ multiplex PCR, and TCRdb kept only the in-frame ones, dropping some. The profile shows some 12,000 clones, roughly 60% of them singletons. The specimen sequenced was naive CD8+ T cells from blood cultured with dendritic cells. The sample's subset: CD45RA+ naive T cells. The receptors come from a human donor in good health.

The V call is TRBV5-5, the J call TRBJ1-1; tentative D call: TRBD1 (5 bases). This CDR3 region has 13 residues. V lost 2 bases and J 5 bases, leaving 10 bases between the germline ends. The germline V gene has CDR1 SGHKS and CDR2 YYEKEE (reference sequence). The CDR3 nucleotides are TGTGCCAGCAGCTTAGGGGCCGGGACTGAAGCTTTCTTT. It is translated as CASSLGAGTEAFF.

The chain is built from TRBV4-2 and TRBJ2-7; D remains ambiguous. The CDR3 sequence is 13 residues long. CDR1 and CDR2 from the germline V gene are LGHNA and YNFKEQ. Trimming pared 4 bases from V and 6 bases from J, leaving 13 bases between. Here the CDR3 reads CASSPNNHVEQYF. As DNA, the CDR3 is TGTGCCAGCAGCCCGAACAACCACGTCGAGCAGTACTTC.

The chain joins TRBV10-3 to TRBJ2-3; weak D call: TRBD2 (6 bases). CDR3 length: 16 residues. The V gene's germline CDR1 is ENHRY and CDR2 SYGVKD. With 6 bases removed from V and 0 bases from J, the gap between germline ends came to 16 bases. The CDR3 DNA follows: TGTGCCATCAGCGCCGGGACTTTGGCTAGCACAGATACGCAGTATTTT. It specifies CAISAGTLASTDTQYF.

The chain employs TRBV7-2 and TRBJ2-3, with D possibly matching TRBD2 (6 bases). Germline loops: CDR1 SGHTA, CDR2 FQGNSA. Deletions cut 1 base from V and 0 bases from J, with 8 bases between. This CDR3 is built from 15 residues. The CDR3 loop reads CASSLVRGSTDTQYF. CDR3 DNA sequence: TGTGCCAGCAGCTTAGTACGGGGGAGCACAGATACGCAGTATTTT.

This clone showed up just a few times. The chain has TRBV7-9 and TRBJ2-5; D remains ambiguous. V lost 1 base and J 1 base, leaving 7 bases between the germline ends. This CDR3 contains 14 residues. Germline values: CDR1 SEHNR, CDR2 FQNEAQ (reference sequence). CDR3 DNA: TGTGCCAGCAGCTTAGGGGCCAGCCAAGAGACCCAGTACTTC. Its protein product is CASSLGASQETQYF.

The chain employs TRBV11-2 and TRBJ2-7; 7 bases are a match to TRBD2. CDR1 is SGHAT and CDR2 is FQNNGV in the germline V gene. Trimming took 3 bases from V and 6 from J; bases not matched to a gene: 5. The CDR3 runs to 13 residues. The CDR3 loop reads CASSLWGGSEQYF. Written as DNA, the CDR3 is TGTGCCAGCAGCTTGTGGGGGGGGAGCGAGCAGTACTTC.

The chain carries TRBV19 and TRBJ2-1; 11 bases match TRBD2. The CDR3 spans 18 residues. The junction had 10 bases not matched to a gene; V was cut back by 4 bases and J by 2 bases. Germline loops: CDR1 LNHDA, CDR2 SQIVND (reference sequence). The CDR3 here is CASSTGSGGAGTYNEQFF. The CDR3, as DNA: TGTGCCAGTAGTACGGGTAGCGGGGGGGCCGGGACCTACAATGAGCAGTTCTTC.

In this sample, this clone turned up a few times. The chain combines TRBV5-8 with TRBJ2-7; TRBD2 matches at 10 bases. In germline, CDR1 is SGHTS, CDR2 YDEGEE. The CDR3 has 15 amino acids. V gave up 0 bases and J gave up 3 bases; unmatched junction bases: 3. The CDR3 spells CASSLGLAGDYEQYF. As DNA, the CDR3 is TGTGCCAGCAGCTTGGGGCTAGCGGGGGACTACGAGCAGTACTTC.

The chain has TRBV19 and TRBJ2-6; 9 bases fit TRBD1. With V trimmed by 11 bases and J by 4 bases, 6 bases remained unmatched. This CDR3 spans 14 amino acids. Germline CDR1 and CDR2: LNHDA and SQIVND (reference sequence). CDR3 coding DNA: TGTGCCGGCCAAGACAGGGGGGGGGCCAACGTCCTGACTTTC. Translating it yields CAGQDRGGANVLTF.

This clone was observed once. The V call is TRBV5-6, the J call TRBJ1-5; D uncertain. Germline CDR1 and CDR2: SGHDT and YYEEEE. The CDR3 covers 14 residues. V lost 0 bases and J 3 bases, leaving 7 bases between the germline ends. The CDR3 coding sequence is TGTGCCAGCAGCTTGGGACGGGACAATCAGCCCCAGCATTTT. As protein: CASSLGRDNQPQHF.

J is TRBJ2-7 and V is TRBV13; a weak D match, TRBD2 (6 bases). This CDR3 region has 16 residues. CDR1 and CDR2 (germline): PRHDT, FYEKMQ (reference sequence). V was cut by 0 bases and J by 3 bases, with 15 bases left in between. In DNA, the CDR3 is TGTGCCAGCAGCTTAGGGGGAGGACATGGGGACTACGAGCAGTACTTC. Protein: CASSLGGGHGDYEQYF.

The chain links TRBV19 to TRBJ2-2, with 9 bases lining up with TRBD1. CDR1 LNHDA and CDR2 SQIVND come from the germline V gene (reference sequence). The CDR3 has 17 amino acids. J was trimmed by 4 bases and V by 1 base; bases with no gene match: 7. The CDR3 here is CASSIVTRGQGTGELFF. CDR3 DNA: TGTGCCAGTAGTATAGTGACGCGGGGACAGGGCACCGGGGAGCTGTTTTTT.

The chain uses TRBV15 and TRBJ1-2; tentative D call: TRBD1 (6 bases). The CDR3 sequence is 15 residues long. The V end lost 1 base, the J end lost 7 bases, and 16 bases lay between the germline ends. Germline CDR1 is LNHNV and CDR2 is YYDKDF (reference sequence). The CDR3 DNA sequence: TGTGCCACCAGCAGAGGTTTGCAGGGGATGCTTGGCTACACCTTC. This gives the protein CATSRGLQGMLGYTF.

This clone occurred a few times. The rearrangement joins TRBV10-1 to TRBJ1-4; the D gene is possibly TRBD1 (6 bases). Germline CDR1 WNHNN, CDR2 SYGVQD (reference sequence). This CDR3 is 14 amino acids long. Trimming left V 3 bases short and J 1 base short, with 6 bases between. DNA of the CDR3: TGCGCCAGCAGTGACAGGGGAACTAATGAAAAACTGTTTTTT. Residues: CASSDRGTNEKLFF.

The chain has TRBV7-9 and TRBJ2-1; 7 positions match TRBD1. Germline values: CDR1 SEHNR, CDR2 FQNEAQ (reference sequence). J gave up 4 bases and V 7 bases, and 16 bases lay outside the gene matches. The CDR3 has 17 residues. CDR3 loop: CASTAQGQGVGYNEQFF. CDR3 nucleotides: TGTGCCAGCACCGCTCAGGGGCAGGGGGTCGGTTACAATGAGCAGTTCTTC.

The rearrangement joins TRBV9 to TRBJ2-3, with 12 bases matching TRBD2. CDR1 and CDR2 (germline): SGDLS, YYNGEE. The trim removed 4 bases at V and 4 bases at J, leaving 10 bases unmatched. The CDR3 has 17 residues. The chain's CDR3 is CASSPWASGGAADTQYF. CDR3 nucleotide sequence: TGTGCCAGCAGCCCCTGGGCTAGCGGGGGGGCAGCAGATACGCAGTATTTT.

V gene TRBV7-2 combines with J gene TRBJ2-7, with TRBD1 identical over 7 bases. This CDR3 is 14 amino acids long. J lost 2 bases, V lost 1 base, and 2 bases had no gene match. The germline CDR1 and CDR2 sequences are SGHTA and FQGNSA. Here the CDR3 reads CASSLVQGAYEQYF. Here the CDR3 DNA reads TGTGCCAGCAGCTTAGTCCAGGGGGCCTACGAGCAGTACTTC.

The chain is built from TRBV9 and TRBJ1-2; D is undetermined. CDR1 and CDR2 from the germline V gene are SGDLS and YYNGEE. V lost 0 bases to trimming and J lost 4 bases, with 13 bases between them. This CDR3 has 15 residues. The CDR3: CASSVDGSMGYGYTF. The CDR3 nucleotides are TGTGCCAGCAGCGTAGACGGGTCTATGGGCTATGGCTACACCTTC.

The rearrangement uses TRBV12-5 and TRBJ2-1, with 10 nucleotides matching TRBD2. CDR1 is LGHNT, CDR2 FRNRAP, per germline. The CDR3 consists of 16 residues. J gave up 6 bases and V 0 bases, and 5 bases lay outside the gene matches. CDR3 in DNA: TGTGCTAGTGGTTTGGTACGGAGCGGGGGGGCCAATGAGCAGTTCTTC. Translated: CASGLVRSGGANEQFF.

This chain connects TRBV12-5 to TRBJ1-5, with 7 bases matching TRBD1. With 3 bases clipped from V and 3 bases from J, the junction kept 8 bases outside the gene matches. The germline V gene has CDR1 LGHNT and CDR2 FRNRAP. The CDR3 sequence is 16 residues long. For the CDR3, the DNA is TGTGCTAGTGGTTTTTATACGGGACAGTTCAATCAGCCCCAGCATTTT. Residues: CASGFYTGQFNQPQHF.

The CDR3 DNA reads as TGTGCCAGCAGCCAAGAATTCCGGGACAGGGGGCTACGGGTGAACACTGAAGCTTTCTTT. Its protein is CASSQEFRDRGLRVNTEAFF. The chain carries TRBV4-2 and TRBJ1-1; 12 nucleotides agree with TRBD1. The germline gives CDR1 LGHNA, CDR2 YNFKEQ. The CDR3 length is 20 residues. V trimming: 0 bases; J trimming: 0 bases; junction bases outside the gene matches: 11.

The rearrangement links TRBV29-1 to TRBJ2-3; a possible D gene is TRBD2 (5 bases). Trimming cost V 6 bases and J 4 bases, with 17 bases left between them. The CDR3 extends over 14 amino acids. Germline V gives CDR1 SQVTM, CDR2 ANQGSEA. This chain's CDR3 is CSVLDWVEADTQYF. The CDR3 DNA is TGCAGCGTCCTCGACTGGGTGGAGGCAGATACGCAGTATTTT.

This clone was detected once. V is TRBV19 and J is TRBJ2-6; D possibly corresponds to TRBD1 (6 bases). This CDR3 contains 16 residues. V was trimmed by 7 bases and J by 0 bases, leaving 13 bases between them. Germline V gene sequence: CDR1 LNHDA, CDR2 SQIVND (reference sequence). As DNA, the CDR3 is TGTGCCAGTACCCCGGGACATATCTCTGGGGCCAACGTCCTGACTTTC. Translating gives CASTPGHISGANVLTF.

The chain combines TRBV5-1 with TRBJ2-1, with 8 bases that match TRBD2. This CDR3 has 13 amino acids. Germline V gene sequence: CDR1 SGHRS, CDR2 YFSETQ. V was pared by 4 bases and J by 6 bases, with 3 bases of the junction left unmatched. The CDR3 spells CASSRGTSNEQFF. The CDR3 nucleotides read TGCGCCAGCAGCAGAGGGACTAGCAATGAGCAGTTCTTC.

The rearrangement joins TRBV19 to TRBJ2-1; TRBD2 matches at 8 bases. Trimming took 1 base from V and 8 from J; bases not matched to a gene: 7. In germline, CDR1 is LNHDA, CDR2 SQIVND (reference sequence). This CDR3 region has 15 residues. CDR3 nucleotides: TGTGCCAGTAGTATAGTCGCGGGGGGCCTGGATGAGCAGTTCTTC. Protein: CASSIVAGGLDEQFF. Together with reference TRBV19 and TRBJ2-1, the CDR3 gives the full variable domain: DGGITQSPKYLFRKEGQNVTLSCEQNLNHDAMYWYRQDPGQGLRLIYYSQIVNDFQKGDIAEGYSVSREKKESFPLTVTSAQKNPTAFYLCASSIVAGGLDEQFFGPGTRLTVL.

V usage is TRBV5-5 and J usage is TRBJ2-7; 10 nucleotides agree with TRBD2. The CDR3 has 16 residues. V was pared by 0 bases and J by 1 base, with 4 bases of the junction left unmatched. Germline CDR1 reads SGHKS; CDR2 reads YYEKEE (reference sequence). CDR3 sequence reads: CASSLDVAGGSYEQYF. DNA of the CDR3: TGTGCCAGCAGCTTGGACGTAGCGGGGGGTTCCTACGAGCAGTACTTC.

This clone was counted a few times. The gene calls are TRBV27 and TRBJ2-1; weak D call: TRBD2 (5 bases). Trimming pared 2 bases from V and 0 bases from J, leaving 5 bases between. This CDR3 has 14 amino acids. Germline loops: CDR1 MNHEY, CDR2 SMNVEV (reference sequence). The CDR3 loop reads CASSLGSSYNEQFF. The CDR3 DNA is TGTGCCAGCAGTTTAGGGAGCTCCTACAATGAGCAGTTCTTC.

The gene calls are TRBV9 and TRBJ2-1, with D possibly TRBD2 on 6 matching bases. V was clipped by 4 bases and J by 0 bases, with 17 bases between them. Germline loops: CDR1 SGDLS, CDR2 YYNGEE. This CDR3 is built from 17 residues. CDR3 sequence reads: CASSPNIAESSYNEQFF. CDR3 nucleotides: TGTGCCAGCAGCCCAAATATAGCGGAGAGCTCCTACAATGAGCAGTTCTTC.